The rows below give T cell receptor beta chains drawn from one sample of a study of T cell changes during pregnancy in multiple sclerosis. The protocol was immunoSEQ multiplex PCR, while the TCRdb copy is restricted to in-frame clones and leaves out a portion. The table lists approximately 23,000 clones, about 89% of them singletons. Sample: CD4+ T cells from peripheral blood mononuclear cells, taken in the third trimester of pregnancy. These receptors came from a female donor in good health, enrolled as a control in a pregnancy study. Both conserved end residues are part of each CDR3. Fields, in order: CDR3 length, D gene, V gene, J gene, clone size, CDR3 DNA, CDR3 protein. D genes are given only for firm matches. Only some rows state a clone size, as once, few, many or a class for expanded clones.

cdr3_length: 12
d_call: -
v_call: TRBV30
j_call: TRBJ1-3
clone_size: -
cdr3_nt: TGTGCCTGGATCAGGGTTCGAAACACCATATATTTT
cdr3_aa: CAWIRVRNTIYF

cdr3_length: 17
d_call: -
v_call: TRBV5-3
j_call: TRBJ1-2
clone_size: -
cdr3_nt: TGTGCCAGAAGCTGCCCCCAGGTGGGTAGAATATCCTATGGCTACACCTTC
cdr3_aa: CARSCPQVGRISYGYTF

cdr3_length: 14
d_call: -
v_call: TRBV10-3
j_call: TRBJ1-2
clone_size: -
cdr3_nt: TGTGCCATCACTACAGGGTTTAGGTTGGATGGCTACACCTTC
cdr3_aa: CAITTGFRLDGYTF

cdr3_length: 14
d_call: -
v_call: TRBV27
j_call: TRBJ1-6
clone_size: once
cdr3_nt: TGTGCCAGCACCGAGGGTGGGTATAATTCACCCCTCCACTTT
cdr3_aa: CASTEGGYNSPLHF

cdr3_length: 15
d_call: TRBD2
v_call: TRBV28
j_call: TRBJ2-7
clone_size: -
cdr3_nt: TGTGCCAGCAGTCCTAGCGGTCCGGGGGCCTACGAGCAGTACTTC
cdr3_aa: CASSPSGPGAYEQYF

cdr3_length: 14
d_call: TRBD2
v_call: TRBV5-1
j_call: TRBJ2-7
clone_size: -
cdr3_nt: TGCGCCAGCAGCCAGGGGACTAGCGCCTACGAGCAGTACTTC
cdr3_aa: CASSQGTSAYEQYF

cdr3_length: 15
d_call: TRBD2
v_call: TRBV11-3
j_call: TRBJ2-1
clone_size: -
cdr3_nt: TGTGCCAGCAGCTTACGGGGGGGCTCCTACAATGAGCAGTTCTTC
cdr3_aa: CASSLRGGSYNEQFF

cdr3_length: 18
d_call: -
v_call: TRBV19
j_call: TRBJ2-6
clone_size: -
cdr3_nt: TGTGCCAGTAGTATAGACAGACAGATGAGCTCTGGGGCCAACGTCCTGACTTTC
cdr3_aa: CASSIDRQMSSGANVLTF

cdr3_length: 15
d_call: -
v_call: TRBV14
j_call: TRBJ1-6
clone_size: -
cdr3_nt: TGTGCCAGCAGCCAAGCGCGGGATTATAATTCACCCCTCCACTTT
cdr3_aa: CASSQARDYNSPLHF

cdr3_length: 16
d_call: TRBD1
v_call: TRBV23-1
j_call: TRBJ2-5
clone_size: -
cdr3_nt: TGCGCCAGCAGTCAACGGGACAGGGCGACAGGGGAGACCCAGTACTTC
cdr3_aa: CASSQRDRATGETQYF

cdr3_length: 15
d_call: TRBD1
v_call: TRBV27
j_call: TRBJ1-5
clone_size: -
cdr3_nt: TGTGCCAGCAGAAATGGACAGGGCCTGAATCAGCCCCAGCATTTT
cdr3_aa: CASRNGQGLNQPQHF